This passage covers 17 T cell receptor beta chains from one sample sequenced in a study of T cell repertoires in cytomegalovirus infection. Each CDR3 protein is one row after TCRdb ran MiXCR on the reads. In the table there are about half a million distinct CDR3 sequences, roughly a third of which are singletons. The antigens for these receptors are not known. Here the sequenced sample was cultured PBMCs, taken from culture after CMV antigen stimulation. Every receptor here comes from a human donor in good health (CMV status not recorded). Some clones in this sample may be carry-over from other donors' samples.

The rearrangement joins TRBV20-1 to TRBJ2-1; D uncertain. The germline V and J ends were trimmed by 6 bases and 9 bases, with 12 bases remaining between them. Germline assignment: CDR1 DFQATT and CDR2 SNEGSKA (reference sequence). The CDR3 has 11 amino acids. The CDR3 loop is CSAHLSTEQFF. DNA for the CDR3: TGCAGTGCGCACCTGAGCACTGAGCAGTTCTTC.

This chain links TRBV4-3 with TRBJ2-3, with TRBD2 matching 9 bases. The junction had 8 bases not matched to a gene; V was cut back by 0 bases and J by 4 bases. The germline gives CDR1 LGHNA, CDR2 YSLEER. CDR3 size: 17 residues. The CDR3 here is CASSQDTAGGGPDTQYF. CDR3 in DNA: TGCGCCAGCAGCCAAGATACGGCGGGGGGGGGGCCAGATACGCAGTATTTT.

This chain connects TRBV24-1 to TRBJ2-3; 7 bases map to TRBD2. The V gene end was trimmed by 3 bases and the J gene end by 2 bases; junction bases not matched to a gene: 4. The CDR3 contains 15 residues. Germline V lookup: CDR1 KGHDR, CDR2 SFDVKD. CDR3 nucleotide sequence: TGTGCCACCAGTGATCGAGGACTAGTCACAGATACGCAGTATTTT. This gives the protein CATSDRGLVTDTQYF.

This clonotype showed up just a few times. The V and J genes are TRBV27 and TRBJ2-1; no definite D call. Trimming stripped 8 bases from V and 8 bases from J, with 4 bases between. Looked up from germline, CDR1 is MNHEY and CDR2 is SMNVEV (reference sequence). This CDR3 comprises 9 residues. CDR3 bases: TGTGCCAGCGCTTATGAGCAGTTCTTC. Residues: CASAYEQFF.

The chain couples TRBV12-3 or TRBV12-4 to TRBJ2-7; D is possibly TRBD1 (5 bases). V lost 6 bases, J lost 3 bases, and 15 bases lay in between. This CDR3 region has 14 residues. The CDR3 is CASSLRSRVYEQYF. CDR3 bases: TGTGCCAGCAGCCTTAGAAGCAGGGTCTACGAGCAGTACTTC.

The chain joins TRBV4-1 to TRBJ1-3, with D unclear. The CDR3 loop spans 15 amino acids. CDR1 is MGHRA and CDR2 is YSYEKL in the germline V gene. The V gene lost 1 base and the J gene lost 2 bases, with 9 bases spanning the gap. This chain's CDR3 is CASSQGPGTGNTIYF. The CDR3, as DNA: TGCGCCAGCAGCCAAGGTCCGGGGACTGGAAACACCATATATTTT.

This clonotype was counted a few times. This chain uses TRBV11-2 with TRBJ2-2; no reliable D call. The ends were cut back, 0 bases at V and 6 bases at J, with 5 bases in the middle. CDR1 is SGHAT and CDR2 is FQNNGV in the germline V gene. CDR3 length: 13 amino acids. The CDR3 DNA is TGTGCCAGCAGCTTAGATCCGGCCGGGGAGCTGTTTTTT. It encodes CASSLDPAGELFF.

This clonotype has a handful of counts. The chain combines TRBV25-1 with TRBJ2-3, with 7 bases that match TRBD2. Germline CDR1 reads MGHDK; CDR2 reads SYGVNS. V lost 1 base, J lost 4 bases, and 11 bases stayed unmatched. The CDR3 has 17 amino acids. This CDR3 reads CASSEWGGGHGADTQYF. In DNA form, the CDR3 reads TGTGCCAGCAGTGAATGGGGGGGAGGCCACGGAGCAGATACGCAGTATTTT.

This clonotype has a handful of counts. The rearrangement uses TRBV28 and TRBJ2-1; D not certain. Trimming removed 8 bases from V and 4 bases from J, with 9 bases in between. The germline V gene has CDR1 MDHEN and CDR2 SYDVKM. This CDR3 is 12 amino acids long. The CDR3 DNA sequence: TGTGCCAGCTCAGTACTGTACAATGAGCAGTTCTTC. It translates to CASSVLYNEQFF.

The rearrangement uses TRBV5-1 and TRBJ2-2; the D gene is possibly TRBD2 (6 bases). This CDR3 region has 18 residues. V gave up 0 bases and J gave up 2 bases, with 17 bases separating them. Germline values: CDR1 SGHRS, CDR2 YFSETQ. This CDR3 is CASSLVRDGTLNTGELFF. The CDR3 coding sequence is TGCGCCAGCAGCTTGGTGCGGGACGGAACCCTTAACACCGGGGAGCTGTTTTTT.

The chain joins TRBV20-1 to TRBJ2-2; D unclear. Germline CDR1 reads DFQATT; CDR2 reads SNEGSKA (reference sequence). The V gene lost 6 bases and the J gene lost 5 bases, with 19 bases spanning the gap. This CDR3 contains 15 residues. The CDR3 spells CSAPLRVGWTGELFF. The CDR3 nucleotides read TGCAGTGCACCCTTGCGAGTGGGCTGGACCGGGGAGCTGTTTTTT.

This chain connects TRBV7-9 to TRBJ2-1; 9 positions match TRBD2. Germline CDR1 and CDR2: SEHNR and FQNEAQ (reference sequence). This CDR3 is 14 amino acids long. V shed 11 bases and J 3 bases; nucleotides not matched to a gene: 8. The CDR3 is CAAHSGRHYNEQFF. CDR3 in DNA: TGTGCCGCTCATAGCGGGAGACACTACAATGAGCAGTTCTTC.

The chain couples TRBV19 to TRBJ2-1, with a weak D call TRBD2 (5 bases). From germline, CDR1 is LNHDA and CDR2 SQIVND (reference sequence). The V gene lost 10 bases and the J gene lost 6 bases, with 13 bases spanning the gap. The CDR3 length is 12 residues. CDR3 DNA sequence: TGTGCCACTCCGGACTGGTGCAATGAGCAGTTCTTC. It encodes CATPDWCNEQFF.

This clonotype occurred a few times. The V call is TRBV28, the J call TRBJ2-5; 7 nucleotides match TRBD1. The V segment lost 5 bases and the J segment 0 bases; nucleotides outside the gene matches: 9. This CDR3 is 16 amino acids long. The germline V gene has CDR1 MDHEN and CDR2 SYDVKM. The CDR3 coding sequence is TGTGCCAGCAGTGGAAAGGGGGCGACGTACCAAGAGACCCAGTACTTC. Translated: CASSGKGATYQETQYF.

The rearrangement uses TRBV6-8 and TRBJ2-5; D perhaps matches TRBD2 (6 bases). The V end lost 6 bases, the J end lost 5 bases, and 13 bases lay between the germline ends. The CDR3 totals 13 residues. Germline V gene lookup returns CDR1 MNHGY and CDR2 SAAAGT. The CDR3 reads CASREGDRETQYF. The CDR3 DNA is TGTGCCAGCAGGGAGGGAGATCGGGAGACCCAGTACTTC.

V and J are TRBV7-2 and TRBJ1-2, with D possibly TRBD1 on 5 matching bases. CDR1 is SGHTA, CDR2 FQGNSA, per germline. The CDR3 runs to 13 residues. Trimming pared 8 bases from V and 3 bases from J, leaving 13 bases between. The CDR3 DNA reads as TGTGCCAGCGCCCCCCCGGGGGACTATGGCTACACCTTC. It encodes CASAPPGDYGYTF.

The V and J genes are TRBV27 and TRBJ2-2; maybe TRBD2 (5 bases). Germline CDR1 MNHEY, CDR2 SMNVEV (reference sequence). The CDR3 is made up of 16 amino acids. Trimming removed 3 bases from V and 3 bases from J, with 14 bases in between. The CDR3: CASSFGLATYTGELFF. The CDR3 region has the DNA TGTGCCAGCAGTTTTGGTCTAGCCACCTACACCGGGGAGCTGTTTTTT.